This TCR beta chain was captured by sequencing in a study of CXCR3-negative and CXCR3-positive naive CD8 T cells. This CDR3 is 12 amino acids long. Germline V lookup: CDR1 LNHDA, CDR2 SQIVND (reference sequence). The libraries of TRB cDNA were prepared using 5' RACE with UMI labels. From its re-call of the 5' RACE reads, TCRdb lists each CDR3 protein once, without DNA. Recorded for this sample: about 120,000 distinct CDR3 sequences. The sequence was obtained from a human donor in good health. Some clones in this sample may be carry-over from other donors' samples. Sequencing used naive CXCR3- CD8+ T cells from blood. Subset noted: CD45RO-CCR7+CD27+CD95- naive CD8+ T cells lacking CXCR3 (TNR3-). The chain employs TRBV19 and TRBJ2-7; TCRdb lists TRBD1, though no DNA is available to test this call. The CDR3 loop is CASGQGPGEQYF.